The 6 T cell receptor beta chains given below trace back to one sample, sequenced in a study of blood T cell repertoires in COVID-19. Method: immunoSEQ multiplex PCR; TCRdb's copy keeps in-frame clones and lacks some. The data contain under 90,000 clones, 87% of them singletons. Sequencing was carried out using peripheral blood. These receptors were obtained from a man aged 55 to 70 with acute or convalescent COVID-19.

The V gene is TRBV10-1, the J gene TRBJ2-3, with no clear D. The germline V gene has CDR1 WNHNN and CDR2 SYGVQD (reference sequence). V shed 1 base and J shed 2 bases, with 16 bases lying between them. This CDR3 comprises 17 residues. The CDR3 DNA reads TGCGCCAGCAGTGAGTTTGTGCAGGCAACTTCCACAGATACGCAGTATTTT. Translated: CASSEFVQATSTDTQYF.

The CDR3 DNA is TGTGCAAGTCGCTCCACCGAGAGAACTAGCGCGTACCAAGAGACCCAGTACTTC. Translating it yields CASRSTERTSAYQETQYF. This chain joins TRBV12-2 and TRBJ2-5; the tabulated D call, TRBD2, remains unverified against the DNA. TRBV12-2 is labeled a pseudogene. The CDR3 has 18 residues.

The chain recombines TRBV7-2 with TRBJ2-5; 8 bases fit TRBD1. This CDR3 contains 15 residues. From germline, CDR1 is SGHTA and CDR2 FQGNSA. J gave up 5 bases and V 5 bases, and 10 bases lay outside the gene matches. CDR3: CASSIDRGIGETQYF. The CDR3 DNA follows: TGTGCCAGCAGCATCGACAGGGGTATAGGGGAGACCCAGTACTTC. Based on the CDR3 plus reference TRBV7-2 and TRBJ2-5, the full variable domain is GAGVSQSPSNKVTEKGKDVELRCDPISGHTALYWYRQSLGQGLEFLIYFQGNSAPDKSGLPSDRFSAERTGGSVSTLTIQRTQQEDSAVYLCASSIDRGIGETQYFGPGTRLLVL.

This clone was picked up one time. V is TRBV5-6 and J is TRBJ1-2; 7 bases align to TRBD1. The V gene's germline CDR1 is SGHDT and CDR2 YYEEEE. J gave up 6 bases and V 1 base, and 9 bases lay outside the gene matches. The CDR3 contains 15 residues. CDR3 region: CASSLRVRQGDGYTF. In nucleotides, the CDR3 is TGTGCCAGCAGCTTGAGGGTCCGGCAGGGGGATGGCTACACCTTC.

The chain carries TRBV24-1 and TRBJ1-5; D remains unclear. Between the trimmed V and J ends, which lost 4 bases and 7 bases, there was a span of 13 bases. Per germline, CDR1 KGHDR and CDR2 SFDVKD. The length of the CDR3 is 14 residues. The CDR3 protein is CATSDSLTDQPQHF. The DNA for the CDR3 is TGTGCCACCAGTGACTCCTTAACAGACCAGCCCCAGCATTTT.

This chain joins TRBV9 and TRBJ2-7; maybe TRBD2 (6 bases). The CDR3 consists of 13 residues. Germline V CDR1 and CDR2: SGDLS, YYNGEE. V shed 4 bases and J shed 6 bases, with 14 bases lying between them. The CDR3 DNA is TGTGCCAGCAGCTCCGAGGGAGGCCGCGAGCAGTACTTC. It translates to CASSSEGGREQYF.